These T cell receptor beta chains were read from a single sample in a study of cytomegalovirus exposure and HLA in healthy donors. Sequenced by immunoSEQ multiplex PCR; TCRdb stores in-frame clones only, minus some. Of roughly 150,000 clones in the sample, around four fifths were seen once. Input material: PBMCs. The receptor set was obtained from a man in his thirties or forties in good health. Each CDR3 is given with its conserved first and last residue. A D gene is named only where the DNA matches it firmly. Clone sizes are given selectively: once, few, many, or a class where the clone is expanded.

TRBJ2-5	16	NA	NA	TRBV7-7	TGTGCTAGCAGCTTAAGTGCAGGATCACCAAGAGATACCCAGTACTTC	CASSLSAGSPRDTQYF
TRBJ2-1	16	NA	few	TRBV7-9	TGTGCCAGCAGCCCACCCCCCCGCATGGCCACCAATGAGCAGTTCTTC	CASSPPPRMATNEQFF
TRBJ2-5	14	TRBD1	NA	TRBV5-1	TGCGCCAGCAGCTTCGGACAGGGGAAAGAGACCCAGTACTTC	CASSFGQGKETQYF
TRBJ1-2	15	NA	NA	TRBV2	TGTGCCAGCAGTGAAATAAGGACAGCAGCCTATGGCTACACCTTC	CASSEIRTAAYGYTF
TRBJ2-1	12	NA	NA	TRBV7-2	TGTGCCAGCAGCGTTCAACAGGGTCGGAAGTTCTTC	CASSVQQGRKFF
TRBJ2-5	11	TRBD1	few	TRBV7-9	TGTGCATCACAGGGGCAAGAGACCCAGTACTTC	CASQGQETQYF
TRBJ2-1	16	NA	NA	TRBV21-1	TGTGCCAGCAGCAAAGTCGAGGGACACACTCCGGATGAGCAGTTCTTC	CASSKVEGHTPDEQFF
TRBJ2-2	14	NA	NA	TRBV27	TGTGCCAGCAGAATTTACCCAGGATCCGGGGAGCTGTTTTTT	CASRIYPGSGELFF
TRBJ2-7	12	TRBD1	few	TRBV29-1	TGCAGCGTTGACCGGGACAGGGGCGAGCAGTACTTC	CSVDRDRGEQYF
TRBJ2-2	11	NA	once	TRBV29-1	TGCAGCTCAGGACAGCCCGGGGAGCTGTTTTTT	CSSGQPGELFF
TRBJ2-4	13	NA	NA	TRBV5-1	TGCGCCAGCAGCTTGGGGGGGGATAACATTCAGTACTTC	CASSLGGDNIQYF
TRBJ2-1	15	TRBD1	NA	TRBV4-1	TGCGCCAGCGGCCAAGCCGGGACAGGGGGCGGTGAGCAGTTCTTC	CASGQAGTGGGEQFF
TRBJ2-2	13	NA	once	TRBV18	TGTGCCAGCTCACCAGTTGAGTCCGGGGAGCTGTTTTTT	CASSPVESGELFF
TRBJ2-3	14	NA	NA	TRBV2	TGTGCCAGCACTAGTCTATCGCCGCCAGATACGCAGTATTTT	CASTSLSPPDTQYF
TRBJ1-4	19	NA	NA	TRBV18	TGTGCCAGCTCCCGGGCCCTTGGACAGCCATCCAGCAGGGAGGAAAAACTGTTTTTT	CASSRALGQPSSREEKLFF
TRBJ1-1	11	NA	few	TRBV7-9	TGTGCCAGCAGCTCTTACACTGAAGCTTTCTTT	CASSSYTEAFF
TRBJ2-5	17	TRBD1	few	TRBV11-2	TGTGCCAGCAGCTTCAATGGGCTGGGACAGACCCAAGAGACCCAGTACTTC	CASSFNGLGQTQETQYF
TRBJ1-4	14	TRBD1	NA	TRBV2	TGTGCCAGCAGTGAGTCCAGGGGGGAAGAAAAACTGTTTTTT	CASSESRGEEKLFF
TRBJ2-2	15	NA	NA	TRBV7-2	TGTGCCAGCAGCCCTAATCAGGGGAACACCGGGGAGCTGTTTTTT	CASSPNQGNTGELFF
TRBJ2-7	16	TRBD2	few	TRBV4-1	TGCGCCAGCAGCCAAGATCGCGGGGACTACTCCTACGAGCAGTACTTC	CASSQDRGDYSYEQYF
TRBJ1-4	16	NA	NA	TRBV4-1	TGCGCCAGCAGCCTAAATGGGGCGGGGACTAATGAAAAACTGTTTTTT	CASSLNGAGTNEKLFF
TRBJ2-2	18	TRBD2	NA	TRBV4-1	TGCGCCAGCAGCCAAGAAGGAGCGGGAGGGCCGGGAGGCGGGGAGCTGTTTTTT	CASSQEGAGGPGGGELFF
TRBJ1-1	11	NA	NA	TRBV7-9	TGTGCCAGCAGGACATTTCATGAAGCTTTCTTT	CASRTFHEAFF
TRBJ2-7	15	NA	NA	TRBV4-1	TGCGCCAGCAGCCAAGTCGTTAATAGCGCTTACGAGCAGTACTTC	CASSQVVNSAYEQYF
TRBJ2-7	17	NA	medium-sized	TRBV12-2	TGTGCAAGTCGCTTAGCGGAGGGGCTCGGGGAATCCTACGAGCAGTACTTC	CASRLAEGLGESYEQYF
TRBJ2-7	13	NA	NA	TRBV5-3	TGTGCCAGAAGCTCTGGACAAAACTACGAGCAGTACTTC	CARSSGQNYEQYF
TRBJ2-5	17	TRBD1	once	TRBV27	TGTGCCAGCACCAGGACAGGGAGAGGGGGGTACCAAGAGACCCAGTACTTC	CASTRTGRGGYQETQYF
TRBJ2-1	11	NA	once	TRBV20-1	TGCAGTGCCCCCGACAGTGATGAGCAGTTCTTC	CSAPDSDEQFF